This is a list of T cell receptor beta chains from one sample in a study of blood T cell repertoires in COVID-19. Only in-frame clones appear in the TCRdb table, and some are missing; sequencing was by immunoSEQ multiplex PCR. The sample holds roughly 290,000 clones, about 85% seen once. Specimen: peripheral blood. These receptors all come from a woman aged 50 to 60 with active or convalescent COVID-19. CDR3s include the opening cysteine and the closing phenylalanine or tryptophan. A D gene is named only where the DNA matches it firmly. Clone size is given for some rows only: seen once, a few or many times, or a class if the clone is expanded.

D | size | J | V | DNA | CDR3
- | - | TRBJ1-3 | TRBV14 | TGTGCCAGCAGCCTAGCTAGAAGCTCTGGAAACACCATATATTTT | CASSLARSSGNTIYF
- | - | TRBJ2-6 | TRBV5-1 | TGCGCCAGCAGCTTGGGGCCTCAGGGCTACTCTGGGGCCAACGTCCTGACTTTC | CASSLGPQGYSGANVLTF
TRBD2 | - | TRBJ2-1 | TRBV19 | TGTGCCAGTAGTCTCCTGGGGACTAGCTCCTACAATGAGCAGTTCTTC | CASSLLGTSSYNEQFF
- | - | TRBJ2-7 | TRBV7-2 | TGTGCCAGCAGCTTAGAACAGGGTGGGCACGAGCAGTACTTC | CASSLEQGGHEQYF
TRBD1 | - | TRBJ1-2 | TRBV7-8 | TGTGCCAGCAGCTACCGACAGGGGCAAGCTAACTATGGCTACACCTTC | CASSYRQGQANYGYTF
TRBD2 | - | TRBJ2-7 | TRBV7-2 | TGTGCCAGCAGCAAACAAGGGACTAGCGGGAGACGGAACGAGCAGTACTTC | CASSKQGTSGRRNEQYF
- | - | TRBJ2-7 | TRBV20-1 | TGCAGTGCTAGTTCGGACGGGGACTACGAGCAGTACTTC | CSASSDGDYEQYF
- | - | TRBJ1-1 | TRBV15 | TGTGCCACCAGCAGAGACAGGGGGAACACTGAAGCTTTCTTT | CATSRDRGNTEAFF
TRBD1 | - | TRBJ2-3 | TRBV19 | TGTGCCAGTAGGACAGGGGCAGATACGCAGTATTTT | CASRTGADTQYF
- | - | TRBJ1-2 | TRBV18 | TGTGCCAGCTCACCGGGCAGGGTCTATGGCTACACCTTC | CASSPGRVYGYTF
- | - | TRBJ1-2 | TRBV7-9 | TGTGCCAGCAGCTTGGCAGGGAGGATTAACTATGGCTACACCTTC | CASSLAGRINYGYTF
TRBD1 | few | TRBJ1-6 | TRBV29-1 | TGCAGCGCCTCGGCACAGGGGGACTCACCCCTCCACTTT | CSASAQGDSPLHF
TRBD1 | - | TRBJ1-2 | TRBV20-1 | TGCAGTGCTGTCAGGGGGCTTGGCTACACCTTC | CSAVRGLGYTF
TRBD1 | - | TRBJ1-5 | TRBV24-1 | TGTGCCACCAGTGAAAGGACAGGTAATAGCAATCAGCCCCAGCATTTT | CATSERTGNSNQPQHF
TRBD1 | few | TRBJ1-1 | TRBV6-5 | TGTGCCAGCAGTCGGACAGGTCCCGTGAACACTGAAGCTTTCTTT | CASSRTGPVNTEAFF
- | once | TRBJ1-1 | TRBV30 | TGTGCCTGGAGACGCGAATTGAACACTGAAGCTTTCTTT | CAWRRELNTEAFF
TRBD2 | - | TRBJ2-1 | TRBV9 | TGTGCCAGCAGCGCCAGCGGGAGCAATGAGCAGTTCTTC | CASSASGSNEQFF
- | once | TRBJ1-1 | TRBV3-1/TRBV3-2 | TGTGCCAGCAGCCAGCCCGGTGGTCTGTACGGGGCTTTCTTT | CASSQPGGLYGAFF
TRBD2 | - | TRBJ2-2 | TRBV7-2 | TGTGCCAGCAGCGTCGGACTAGCGAAAACCGGGGAGCTGTTTTTT | CASSVGLAKTGELFF
- | - | TRBJ1-4 | TRBV10-3 | TGTGCCATCAGTGACAGACTCCTTGGATGGGAAAAACTGTTTTTT | CAISDRLLGWEKLFF
TRBD1 | - | TRBJ2-2 | TRBV7-2 | TGTGCCAGCAGCTCGGGGGGGACAGGGGGCCCCGGGGAGCTGTTTTTT | CASSSGGTGGPGELFF
TRBD2 | - | TRBJ2-7 | TRBV10-3 | TGTGCCATCAGTGAGTCACGGGCGGGGGTAGCGGGGTACGAGCAGTACTTC | CAISESRAGVAGYEQYF
TRBD1 | - | TRBJ1-5 | TRBV5-8 | TGTGCCAGCCTCCCCGGACAGGTGGGACAGCCCCAGCATTTT | CASLPGQVGQPQHF
- | - | TRBJ1-4 | TRBV30 | TGTGCCTGGAGTGTGGTGGGGGCATGGGATGAAAAACTGTTTTTT | CAWSVVGAWDEKLFF
- | - | TRBJ1-2 | TRBV7-9 | TGTGCCAGCAGCTTAGGGGGCCGGGGGGCCCTCTATGGCTACACCTTC | CASSLGGRGALYGYTF